Listed below are T cell receptor beta chains from one sample, sequenced in a study of blood T cell repertoires in COVID-19. Data came from immunoSEQ multiplex PCR; TCRdb stores just in-frame clones and leaves some out. The sample records about 250,000 clones, approximately 85% being singletons. The sequencing sample was made of PBMCs or T cells enriched from blood (not recorded which). All receptors derive from a woman aged 45-65 years with acute COVID-19. The CDR3 runs from the conserved cysteine through the conserved F or W. The D gene is left open where the match is weak. The listing skips clone size in some rows; elsewhere it reads once, few, many or a size class.

>TRBV2|-|TRBJ1-2|-
TGTGCCAGCAGCAGTCCCATGTCTTATGGCTACACCTTC
CASSSPMSYGYTF
>TRBV3-1/TRBV3-2|-|TRBJ2-7|-
TGTGCCAGCAGCCAAGATATACGGAGGAGCTCCTACGAGCAGTACTTC
CASSQDIRRSSYEQYF
>TRBV7-9|once|TRBJ2-3|TRBD2
TGTGCCAGCAGCCCGGGACTAGCGGGGTTTGCAGATACGCAGTATTTT
CASSPGLAGFADTQYF
>TRBV7-2|-|TRBJ1-2|-
TGTGCCAGCACCATTTCACGTGGACAGTATCAATCCTATGGCTACACCTTC
CASTISRGQYQSYGYTF
>TRBV3-1/TRBV3-2|-|TRBJ1-3|-
TGTGCCAGCAGCCAAGGTCGGGGAAACACCATATATTTT
CASSQGRGNTIYF
>TRBV5-1|-|TRBJ1-1|-
TGCGCCAGCAGCTTGGACGGTTCGAACACTGAAGCTTTCTTT
CASSLDGSNTEAFF
>TRBV7-6|few|TRBJ2-2|-
TGTGCCAGCAGCTTAGCGTCACAGAGCACCGGGGAGCTGTTTTTT
CASSLASQSTGELFF
>TRBV6-1|-|TRBJ2-2|TRBD1
TGTGCCAGCAGTGAATTTACAGGGGCGAACACCGGGGAGCTGTTTTTT
CASSEFTGANTGELFF
>TRBV30|-|TRBJ1-2|-
TGTGCCTGGAGTCACCCCACAGGGAACTATGGCTACACCTTC
CAWSHPTGNYGYTF
>TRBV5-4|-|TRBJ2-2|TRBD2
TGTGCCAGCAGCTTGGCCGGTGCGGGGGCGAACACCGGGGAGCTGTTTTTT
CASSLAGAGANTGELFF
>TRBV5-4|-|TRBJ2-1|TRBD2
TGTGCCAGCAGCCTCGGACTAGCGGGGCTCCGAGGTGAGCAGTTCTTC
CASSLGLAGLRGEQFF
>TRBV5-1|-|TRBJ1-2|TRBD1
TGCGCCAGCAGCGGCGGGACAGGGGGCGAACTTGGCTACACCTTC
CASSGGTGGELGYTF
>TRBV19|-|TRBJ1-1|TRBD1
TGTGCCAGTAGTATTCTGCGAGGTACCGGACAGGGAAATTCTGAAGCTTTCTTT
CASSILRGTGQGNSEAFF
>TRBV30|-|TRBJ2-1|TRBD2
TGTGCCTGGAGTGTACCGGGGGGAGGGAATGAGCAGTTCTTC
CAWSVPGGGNEQFF
>TRBV20-1|-|TRBJ1-2|-
TGCAGTGTTACCGACAGCTATGGCTACACCTTC
CSVTDSYGYTF
>TRBV5-4|-|TRBJ1-2|TRBD1
TGTGCCAGCAGCTCGACAGGGAATAACTATGGCTACACCTTC
CASSSTGNNYGYTF
>TRBV6-1|-|TRBJ2-7|-
TGTGCCAGCAGTGTAGCGAGCGAGCAGTACTTC
CASSVASEQYF
>TRBV9|-|TRBJ1-2|TRBD1
TGTGCCAGCAGCCCTGGGACAGGGGGCGACTATGGCTACACCTTC
CASSPGTGGDYGYTF
>TRBV9|-|TRBJ1-2|TRBD1
TGTGCCAGCAGCGTAGGACTGGCAGGGGGAAATAACTATGGCTACACCTTC
CASSVGLAGGNNYGYTF
>TRBV18|-|TRBJ1-1|TRBD1
TGTGCCAGCTCAGGACAGGGAGGGACTGAAGCTTTCTTT
CASSGQGGTEAFF
>TRBV14|-|TRBJ1-1|TRBD1
TGTGCCAGCAGCCAACGAGCCGGGACAGGGGACACTGAAGCTTTCTTT
CASSQRAGTGDTEAFF
>TRBV6-5|-|TRBJ2-7|-
TGTGCCAGCAGTTCTTCCTCCTACGAGCAGTACTTC
CASSSSSYEQYF
>TRBV5-1|-|TRBJ1-4|TRBD1
TGCGCCAGCAGCCTTAGGGGGCGAGCGGAAAAACTGTTTTTT
CASSLRGRAEKLFF
>TRBV4-1|-|TRBJ1-3|-
TGCGCCAGCAGCCCAGACGGGGGGCCCGGAAACACCATATATTTT
CASSPDGGPGNTIYF
>TRBV6-1|-|TRBJ1-1|TRBD1
TGTGCCAGCAGTGAATACCGGACAGGGGGCCTCTCTGAAGCTTTCTTT
CASSEYRTGGLSEAFF
>TRBV5-1|-|TRBJ1-2|TRBD1
TGCGCCAACAGCTTCACCGGGACAGGGGTTGGCTACACCTTC
CANSFTGTGVGYTF
>TRBV13|once|TRBJ1-1|-
TGTGCCAGCAACAAAATGGGGAGCACTGAAGCTTTCTTT
CASNKMGSTEAFF
>TRBV3-1/TRBV3-2|-|TRBJ2-3|-
TGTGCCAGCAGCCGCACCGGGAGAGCGGCTGCGGATACGCAGTATTTT
CASSRTGRAAADTQYF
>TRBV7-6|-|TRBJ2-2|-
TGTGCCAGCAGCTTACAAGTGCGAATTACGAACACCGGGGAGCTGTTTTTT
CASSLQVRITNTGELFF
>TRBV9|-|TRBJ1-5|TRBD1
TGTGCCAGCAGCGACCAGGGACAGCAGCCCCAGCATTTT
CASSDQGQQPQHF
>TRBV5-4|few|TRBJ1-2|TRBD1
TGTGCCAGCACCCCCGACAGGGCTCGTGGCTACACCTTC
CASTPDRARGYTF
>TRBV5-4|-|TRBJ1-2|TRBD1
TGTGCCAGCAGCGCCTGGACAGGGGGAGTCTATGGCTACACCTTC
CASSAWTGGVYGYTF
>TRBV4-2|-|TRBJ2-1|TRBD2
TGTGCCAGCAGCCCGTACACTAGCGGGGGGCAGGGTGAGCAGTTCTTC
CASSPYTSGGQGEQFF
>TRBV18|-|TRBJ1-1|-
TGTGCCAGCTCACCCCACAGACCGGGGGGCAACACTGAAGCTTTCTTT
CASSPHRPGGNTEAFF
>TRBV27|-|TRBJ1-1|-
TGTGCCAGCAGTTTATCGGGTCAGGGTTTCACTGAAGCTTTCTTT
CASSLSGQGFTEAFF
>TRBV19|-|TRBJ2-1|TRBD1
TGTGCCAGTAGACACAGGGGAAGCTCCTACAATGAGCAGTTCTTC
CASRHRGSSYNEQFF
>TRBV27|-|TRBJ1-5|TRBD1
TGTGCCAGCAGTTTAACTCGGGACAGGGGGAAGGGTCAGCCCCAGCATTTT
CASSLTRDRGKGQPQHF
>TRBV5-1|-|TRBJ1-1|TRBD1
TGCGCCAGCACCCAACAGGGGGAAGCTTTCTTT
CASTQQGEAFF
>TRBV4-3|few|TRBJ2-1|TRBD2
TGCGCCAGCAGCCGCGGATTCAGCGGGGGGGCCGATGAGCAGTTCTTC
CASSRGFSGGADEQFF
>TRBV27|-|TRBJ1-1|-
TGTGCCAGCAGTTTTGAGACCGGTAGGGGGAGCACTGAAGCTTTCTTT
CASSFETGRGSTEAFF
>TRBV18|-|TRBJ1-1|-
TGTGCCAGCTCCCCGGGGAACACTGAAGCTTTCTTT
CASSPGNTEAFF
>TRBV11-3|-|TRBJ2-7|TRBD1
TGTGCCAGCAGCCTAGGGGACAGCAACGAGCAGTACTTC
CASSLGDSNEQYF